The 5 T cell receptor beta chains given below trace back to one sample, sequenced in a study of T-cell memory formation after mild COVID-19. TCRdb passed the 5' RACE reads through MiXCR, listing each CDR3 protein once. Of hundreds of thousands of distinct CDR3 sequences listed, approximately 15% are singletons. Sequencing was done on a sample of PBMCs or a T cell subset sorted from them (not recorded which). The source is an adult woman who had mild COVID-19 (a few samples of this study predate the infection). Cell type and time point are not known.

This chain uses TRBV6-2 or TRBV6-3 with TRBJ2-3; perhaps D is TRBD1 or TRBD2 (5 bases each). This CDR3 is 16 amino acids long. Germline V gene lookup returns CDR1 MNHEY and CDR2 SVGEGT. V lost 2 bases and J 2 bases, leaving 14 bases between the germline ends. CDR3 coding DNA: TGTGCCAGCAGTTACGGGGGTCCGGAATTCACAGATACGCAGTATTTT. This encodes CASSYGGPEFTDTQYF.

This clonotype was counted between two and nine times. This chain joins TRBV5-5 and TRBJ1-5; TRBD1 agrees at 8 bases. There are 16 residues in the CDR3. The J segment lost 2 bases and the V segment lost 3 bases, leaving 7 bases of the junction unmatched. CDR1 is SGHKS and CDR2 is YYEKEE in the germline V gene (reference sequence). Here the CDR3 reads CASSSGQGGGNQPQHF. The CDR3 bases are TGTGCCAGCAGCTCAGGACAGGGAGGGGGCAATCAGCCCCAGCATTTT. Full variable domain (missing parts from reference TRBV5-5 and TRBJ1-5): DAGVTQSPTHLIKTRGQQVTLRCSPISGHKSVSWYQQVLGQGPQFIFQYYEKEERGRGNFPDRFSARQFPNYSSELNVNALLLGDSALYLCASSSGQGGGNQPQHFGDGTRLSIL.

The chain employs TRBV7-8 and TRBJ2-7, with 12 bases lining up with TRBD2. Germline V lookup: CDR1 SGHVS, CDR2 FQNEAQ. This CDR3 has 15 amino acids. The ends lost 6 bases at V and 1 base at J; junction bases unmatched: 4. CDR3 residues: CASSRTSGISYEQYF. CDR3 bases: TGTGCCAGCAGTAGGACTAGCGGGATTTCCTACGAGCAGTACTTC.

The rearrangement uses TRBV11-3 and TRBJ2-1; 9 positions agree with TRBD1. After removal of 6 bases from V and 4 bases from J, the junction contained 4 bases not matched to a gene. CDR3 length equals 14 residues. The V gene's germline CDR1 is SGHNT and CDR2 YENEEA. The CDR3 loop is CASRTGTGYNEQFF. CDR3 nucleotide sequence: TGTGCCAGCAGGACCGGGACAGGGTACAATGAGCAGTTCTTC.

There are a few counts of this clonotype. The chain couples TRBV20-1 to TRBJ2-3, with TRBD2 identical over 10 bases. The germline gives CDR1 DFQATT, CDR2 SNEGSKA (reference sequence). The CDR3 is 14 residues long. Trimming removed 5 bases from V and 6 bases from J; junction bases left unmatched: 8. This CDR3 reads CSAPQAGGRDTQYF. The CDR3 nucleotides read TGCAGTGCTCCCCAAGCGGGAGGGAGGGATACGCAGTATTTT.